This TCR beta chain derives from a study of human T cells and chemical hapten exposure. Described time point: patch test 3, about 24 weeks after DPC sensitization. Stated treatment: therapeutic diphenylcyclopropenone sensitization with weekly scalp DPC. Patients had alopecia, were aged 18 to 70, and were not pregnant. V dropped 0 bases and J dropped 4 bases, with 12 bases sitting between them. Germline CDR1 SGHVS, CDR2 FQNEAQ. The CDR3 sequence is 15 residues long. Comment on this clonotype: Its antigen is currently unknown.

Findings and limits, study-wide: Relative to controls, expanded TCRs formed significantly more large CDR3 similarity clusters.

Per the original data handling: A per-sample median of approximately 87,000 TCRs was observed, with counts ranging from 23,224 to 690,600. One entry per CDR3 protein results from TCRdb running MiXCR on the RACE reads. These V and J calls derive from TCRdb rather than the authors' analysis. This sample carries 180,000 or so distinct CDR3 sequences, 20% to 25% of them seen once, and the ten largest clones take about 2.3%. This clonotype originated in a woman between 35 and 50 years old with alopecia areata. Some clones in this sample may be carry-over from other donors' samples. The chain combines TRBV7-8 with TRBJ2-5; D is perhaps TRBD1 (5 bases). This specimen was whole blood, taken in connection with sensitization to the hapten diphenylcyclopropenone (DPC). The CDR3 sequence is CASSLAVKGVETQYF. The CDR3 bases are TGTGCCAGCAGCTTAGCTGTCAAAGGGGTAGAGACCCAGTACTTC.